This record covers a single TCR beta chain. This specimen belongs to a study of tumor T cells in aggressive B-cell lymphoma. Here immunoSEQ multiplex PCR was the method, and the copy in TCRdb shows in-frame clones only, minus some. The data contain more than 750 clones, around 90% of them singletons. The material sequenced was tumor tissue. This receptor was identified in an adult with diffuse large B cell lymphoma.

The CDR3 DNA follows: TGCGCCAGCAGCCCTCGGGAGCGCATGAGCACAGATACGCAGTATTTT. It specifies CASSPRERMSTDTQYF. This chain joins TRBV4-1 and TRBJ2-3, with D tentatively TRBD2 (6 bases). The CDR3 has 16 amino acids. Germline CDR1 reads MGHRA; CDR2 reads YSYEKL. V was clipped by 4 bases and J by 0 bases, with 14 bases between them.